This TCR beta chain was observed in a study of shared clonotypes between healthy human individuals. Study context: In total, the donors were two women and three men aged 18 to 49. Overall study findings and caveats: When naive CD4 clonotypes were compared across a few donors, 4% to 6.5% were shared.

The V gene's germline CDR1 is MDHEN and CDR2 SYDVKM. The V gene end was trimmed by 6 bases and the J gene end by 2 bases; junction bases not matched to a gene: 7. The CDR3 runs 15 residues. The assay ran at deep level. The assay was immunoSEQ multiplex PCR, and TCRdb's table has in-frame clones only and misses some. This table holds around 2,000,000 clones, about 95% found once. About this clone itself: No antigen is known for it.

Only CD45RO-negative cells positively selected for CCR7 counted as naive CD8 cells, so terminally differentiated effector memory CD45RA+ cells were excluded. J is TRBJ2-3 and V is TRBV28, with 8 bases that match TRBD2. Material for sequencing was naive CD8+ T cells sorted from blood. This TCR came from a man aged 18 to 30 in good health. For the CDR3, the DNA is TGTGCCAGCAGCCCCATAGCGGGGTACACAGATACGCAGTATTTT. The encoded protein is CASSPIAGYTDTQYF. The complete variable domain, with remaining parts taken from reference TRBV28 and TRBJ2-3, reads DVKVTQSSRYLVKRTGEKVFLECVQDMDHENMFWYRQDPGLGLRLIYFSYDVKMKEKGDIPEGYSVSREKKERFSLILESASTNQTSMYLCASSPIAGYTDTQYFGPGTRLTVL.